Sequencing of this T cell receptor (beta chain) was carried out in a study of neurological immune-mediated disorders. PBMCs stored at -80 C, 2 million in total, were the source of the unsorted libraries. Study outcomes and limitations: The study phylogenetically grouped the repertoires of 18 of 34 multiple sclerosis patients into one related-CDR3 cluster, a possible signature.

Template-switch 5'RACE cDNA synthesis added a 10-nucleotide unique molecular identifier. From 15-18 subjects, over 160 million TCR-beta sequences were obtained in each sequencing run. Using its own MiXCR run on the 5' RACE reads, TCRdb lists one record per CDR3 protein. The sample includes 71,000 or so distinct CDR3 sequences, approximately 5% of them seen just once. There are a few counts of this clonotype. Its antigen remains unidentified. V lost 1 base to trimming and J lost 0 bases, with 8 bases between them. The germline V gene has CDR1 SGHRS and CDR2 YFSETQ. There are 16 residues in the CDR3. The sequenced material came from PBMCs. V usage is TRBV5-1 and J usage is TRBJ2-6, with no clear D. The sequence was collected from a woman in her twenties or thirties with multiple sclerosis. CDR3 coding DNA: TGCGCCAGCAGCTTGTTTCGCCTCTCTGGGGCCAACGTCCTGACTTTC. It yields the protein CASSLFRLSGANVLTF.